The clone carrying this T cell receptor (beta chain) was picked up a small number of times. Trimming took 5 bases from V and 7 from J; bases not matched to a gene: 6. The CDR3 extends over 15 amino acids. Germline lookup yields CDR1 MNHEY and CDR2 SMNVEV (reference sequence). TCRdb re-derived calls from the 5' RACE reads in MiXCR, one entry per CDR3 protein. The data show 150,000 to 200,000 distinct CDR3 sequences, 9.5% to 12% seen once. The sample belongs to a study of T cells after yellow fever vaccination. The source material was CD8+ T cells sorted from PBMCs, sampled 15 days after the yellow fever booster vaccination. The origin of this receptor is a man aged 18 to 29 who received the YFV17D yellow fever vaccine. The chain recombines TRBV27 with TRBJ2-4; 12 nucleotides align to TRBD2. As DNA, the CDR3 is TGTGCCAGCAGTCCCCTAGCGGGGGGGGGGAACATTCAGTACTTC. Translation gives CASSPLAGGGNIQYF.